A selection of T cell receptor beta chains follows, all from one sample in a study of OX40 agonist ivuxolimab in advanced cancers. Clones were read by immunoSEQ multiplex PCR, and TCRdb kept only the in-frame ones, dropping some. This repertoire shows tens of thousands of clones, around 85% found once; its top ten account for around 2%. Here the sequenced sample was CD4+ or CD8+ T cells sorted from blood, taken in a trial of the OX40 agonist ivuxolimab. These receptors all stem from an adult with an advanced solid tumor such as melanoma, head and neck, liver or kidney cancer. Each CDR3 is given with its conserved first and last residue. The D gene is left open where the match is weak. Clone size is given for some rows only: seen once, a few or many times, or a class if the clone is expanded.

v_gene,j_gene,abundance,len,d_gene,CDR3nt,CDR3aa
TRBV7-2,TRBJ2-7,.,14,.,TGTGCCAGCAGCTTTGGTTCAAGCTCCTACGAGCAGTACTTC,CASSFGSSSYEQYF
TRBV18,TRBJ2-7,.,13,.,TGTGCCAGCTCACCTAAAAGAGGAGACGAGCAGTACTTC,CASSPKRGDEQYF
TRBV11-2,TRBJ1-3,few,13,.,TGTGCCAGCAGCTCCCCCCAGAGACACACCATATATTTT,CASSSPQRHTIYF
TRBV5-1,TRBJ2-1,.,13,.,TGCGCCAGCAGCGACTCAGGGTTTAGCGAGCAGTTCTTC,CASSDSGFSEQFF
TRBV11-1,TRBJ2-2,.,15,.,TGTGCCAGCAGCTTTGAGGACCCCAGGACCGGGGAGCTGTTTTTT,CASSFEDPRTGELFF
TRBV7-2,TRBJ2-7,few,13,.,TGTGCCAGCAGCTTAAGGCAGGGCGACGAGCAGTACTTC,CASSLRQGDEQYF
TRBV7-8,TRBJ2-7,.,15,.,TGTGCCAGCAGCCTCACAACAGGACGAGGGGCCGAGCAGTACTTC,CASSLTTGRGAEQYF
TRBV11-1,TRBJ1-1,.,16,.,TGTGCCAGCAGCAGGGCAGGTATGGGGACGAACACTGAAGCTTTCTTT,CASSRAGMGTNTEAFF
TRBV11-2,TRBJ2-1,.,11,.,TGTGCCAGCAGCTTAGACAATGAGCAGTTCTTC,CASSLDNEQFF
TRBV2,TRBJ1-1,.,14,.,TGTGCCAGCATTTGGACGGCCCAGAGCACTGAAGCTTTCTTT,CASIWTAQSTEAFF
TRBV5-4,TRBJ2-7,.,11,.,TGTGCCAGCAGCTCGAAGTACGAGCAGTACTTC,CASSSKYEQYF
TRBV6-9,TRBJ2-5,.,11,.,TGTGCCAGCAGTTACGGGGAGACCCAGTACTTC,CASSYGETQYF
TRBV5-1,TRBJ2-7,.,14,TRBD1,TGCGCCAGCAGCTGGACAGGGTTTTCCTACGAGCAGTACTTC,CASSWTGFSYEQYF
TRBV27,TRBJ2-5,.,16,TRBD1,TGTGCCAGCAGTCCGTACAGGGGGTTGGACCAAGAGACCCAGTACTTC,CASSPYRGLDQETQYF
TRBV11-2,TRBJ2-1,few,15,.,TGTGCCAGCAGTCCCTTCCCACAGGGTCGGTTTGAGCAGTTCTTC,CASSPFPQGRFEQFF
TRBV28,TRBJ2-7,.,14,.,TGTGCCAGCAGTCCCTTAAACCAAGCCTACGAGCAGTACTTC,CASSPLNQAYEQYF
TRBV18,TRBJ1-2,.,12,.,TGTGCCAGCTCATCGGACAGAAATGGCTACACCTTC,CASSSDRNGYTF
TRBV9,TRBJ1-5,once,14,.,TGTGCCAGCAGCGTAGAGGCAGGTAATCAGCCCCAGCATTTT,CASSVEAGNQPQHF
TRBV5-1,TRBJ2-7,.,15,TRBD1,TGCGCCAGTGCACGAACAGGGACAGGCGCCTACGAGCAGTACTTC,CASARTGTGAYEQYF
TRBV29-1,TRBJ1-1,few,12,TRBD1,TGCAGCGTCGACAGGGCTGGCACTGAAGCTTTCTTT,CSVDRAGTEAFF
TRBV5-4,TRBJ1-2,.,14,TRBD1,TGTGCCAGCAAGGTTCGGGACAGATACTATGGCTACACCTTC,CASKVRDRYYGYTF
TRBV18,TRBJ1-1,few,13,.,TGTGCCAGCTCACCGATTCTTAACACTGAAGCTTTCTTT,CASSPILNTEAFF
TRBV5-1,TRBJ1-3,.,17,TRBD1,TGCGCCAGCAGGCTGCACCCCGGGACAGCCTCTGGAAACACCATATATTTT,CASRLHPGTASGNTIYF
TRBV5-4,TRBJ2-3,.,18,.,TGTGCCAGCAGCTTAGCCCCCGGCGCGTTAGCGGGCACAGATACGCAGTATTTT,CASSLAPGALAGTDTQYF
TRBV14,TRBJ2-3,.,16,TRBD2,TGTGCCAGCAGCCAAGTCTTAACTAGCGGAATAGATACGCAGTATTTT,CASSQVLTSGIDTQYF
TRBV5-1,TRBJ2-5,once,14,.,TGCGCCAGCAGCCCCCCGGCGGGGTGGGAGACCCAGTACTTC,CASSPPAGWETQYF